Listed below are T cell receptor beta chains from one sample, sequenced in a study of human T cells and chemical hapten exposure. TCRdb reanalysed the RACE reads using MiXCR and keeps one entry per CDR3 protein. Altogether approximately 350,000 distinct CDR3 sequences are present, nearly 6.5% being singletons, with the ten largest covering around 5.8%. This material consisted of whole blood, taken in connection with sensitization to the hapten diphenylcyclopropenone (DPC). These receptors originate from a woman aged 18-35 years with alopecia areata. Some clones in this sample may be carry-over from other donors' samples. CDR3s include the opening cysteine and the closing phenylalanine or tryptophan. A D gene is named only where the DNA matches it firmly. Some rows have no size entry. The others give once, few or many, or a class for an expanded clone.

d_call	cdr3_length	clone_size	v_call	j_call	cdr3_aa	cdr3_nt
TRBD1	16	many	TRBV4-2	TRBJ1-2	CASSQDRGRSNYGYTF	TGTGCCAGCAGCCAGGACAGGGGGAGAAGTAACTATGGCTACACCTTC
TRBD2	15	few	TRBV11-3	TRBJ2-1	CASSPLGGGYNEQFF	TGTGCCAGCAGCCCGCTTGGCGGGGGATACAATGAGCAGTTCTTC
NA	14	few	TRBV6-4	TRBJ2-7	CASSDLTGTYEQYF	TGTGCCAGCAGTGACTTGACAGGAACCTACGAGCAGTACTTC
NA	11	many	TRBV2	TRBJ2-1	CASTEGVEQFF	TGTGCCAGCACTGAGGGGGTTGAGCAGTTCTTC
NA	13	once	TRBV28	TRBJ1-1	CASSPFLNTEAFF	TGTGCCAGCAGTCCATTTTTGAACACTGAAGCTTTCTTT
NA	15	NA	TRBV20-1	TRBJ1-5	CSAREPGYSNQPQHF	TGCAGTGCTAGAGAACCGGGCTATAGCAATCAGCCCCAGCATTTT
TRBD1	15	few	TRBV6-5	TRBJ2-2	CASRLDRGSTGELFF	TGTGCCAGCAGATTAGACAGGGGCAGTACCGGGGAGCTGTTTTTT
NA	14	NA	TRBV9	TRBJ2-1	CASSVAHGLGEQFF	TGTGCCAGCAGCGTAGCCCACGGGTTGGGTGAGCAGTTCTTC
TRBD1	15	many	TRBV28	TRBJ1-1	CASSLLGTGYTEAFF	TGTGCCAGCAGTTTACTCGGGACAGGGTACACTGAAGCTTTCTTT
TRBD2	15	many	TRBV7-3	TRBJ2-5	CASSLAGTSVETQYF	TGTGCCAGCAGCTTGGCCGGGACTAGCGTCGAGACCCAGTACTTC
NA	15	few	TRBV14	TRBJ1-2	CASAGRAEGNYGYTF	TGTGCCAGCGCGGGGAGGGCCGAGGGTAACTATGGCTACACCTTC
TRBD1	17	few	TRBV18	TRBJ2-6	CATTTRGQRSGANVLTF	TGTGCCACTACCACGAGGGGGCAACGATCTGGGGCCAACGTCCTGACTTTC
NA	12	many	TRBV11-1	TRBJ1-1	CASSVGTANAFF	TGTGCCAGCAGCGTTGGGACGGCGAATGCTTTCTTT
NA	14	many	TRBV20-1	TRBJ1-5	CSARNRDSNQPQHF	TGCAGTGCTAGAAACCGGGACAGCAATCAGCCCCAGCATTTT
NA	14	NA	TRBV6-5	TRBJ2-7	CASSLGGGLYEQYF	TGTGCCAGCAGTCTTGGGGGGGGGCTCTACGAGCAGTACTTC
NA	14	few	TRBV6-1	TRBJ1-4	CASSAQGRNEKLFF	TGTGCCAGCAGTGCCCAGGGGCGGAATGAAAAACTGTTTTTT
NA	15	NA	TRBV7-2	TRBJ1-1	CASSLALALNTEAFF	TGTGCCAGCAGCTTAGCCCTAGCTCTGAACACTGAAGCTTTCTTT
TRBD1	14	few	TRBV7-9	TRBJ2-7	CASSLQGQTYEQYF	TGTGCCAGCAGCTTGCAGGGACAGACCTACGAGCAGTACTTC
NA	17	NA	TRBV12-3/TRBV12-4	TRBJ2-3	CASSKRRPGLDTDTQYF	TGTGCCAGCAGTAAACGAAGGCCTGGACTTGACACAGATACGCAGTATTTT
NA	14	few	TRBV28	TRBJ1-2	CASSLRDFGRGYTF	TGTGCCAGCAGTTTAAGGGATTTCGGGCGAGGCTACACCTTC
TRBD1	15	few	TRBV20-1	TRBJ2-3	CSARGKGQGKDTQYF	TGCAGTGCTAGAGGAAAGGGACAGGGGAAAGATACGCAGTATTTT
TRBD2	20	many	TRBV28	TRBJ2-1	CASSNRPGTSGFSSYNEQFF	TGTGCCAGCAGTAACCGCCCCGGGACTAGCGGGTTCAGCTCCTACAATGAGCAGTTCTTC
NA	17	NA	TRBV7-8	TRBJ2-1	CASSFIGRGGTYNEQFF	TGTGCCAGCAGCTTCATCGGTCGCGGGGGCACCTACAATGAGCAGTTCTTC
NA	15	few	TRBV7-2	TRBJ2-2	CASSGSQGGTGELFF	TGTGCCAGCAGCGGTAGCCAGGGAGGCACCGGGGAGCTGTTTTTT
TRBD1	15	many	TRBV4-1	TRBJ2-7	CASSQDEGQGHEQYF	TGCGCCAGCAGCCAAGATGAGGGACAGGGTCACGAGCAGTACTTC